Following are 25 T cell receptor beta chains from one sample sequenced in a study of T cell responses to AZD1222 COVID-19 vaccine (dated by TCRdb to about 2021). The library relied on the immunoSEQ multiplex PCR assay. What TCRdb holds here is the immuneACCESS table cut down to in-frame rearrangements. Part of the clones is not present; checked against another copy, under half of the missing clones reflect an unresolved V gene, and the others are unexplained. Present in this sample are about 160,000 clones, approximately 90% of which were seen just once. The ten largest clones take up under 2.5% of the sample. In light of the paper, this sample's time point label describes: baseline before first vaccination. This specimen was peripheral blood, taken on day 0 of AZD1222 vaccination. The receptor source for this set is an adult in good health.

The V gene is TRBV19, the J gene TRBJ1-1, with D possibly matching TRBD1 (5 bases). The CDR3 runs to 12 residues. Germline values: CDR1 LNHDA, CDR2 SQIVND (reference sequence). V lost 3 bases and J lost 10, with 12 bases in between. The CDR3 spells CASSMAYTGAFF. The CDR3, as DNA: TGTGCCAGTAGTATGGCATATACAGGAGCTTTCTTT.

The chain recombines TRBV9 with TRBJ2-2; 8 bases match TRBD2. Germline V gene sequence: CDR1 SGDLS, CDR2 YYNGEE. The CDR3 has 15 amino acids. V lost 4 bases, J lost 2 bases, and 4 bases stayed unmatched. Written as DNA, the CDR3 is TGTGCCAGCAGCCCGGGGGGGGGTAACACCGGGGAGCTGTTTTTT. Its protein product is CASSPGGGNTGELFF.

This clone was picked up one time. The J gene is TRBJ1-3, the V gene TRBV7-2; D unresolved. Germline V lookup: CDR1 SGHTA, CDR2 FQGNSA. V dropped 5 bases and J dropped 6 bases, with 17 bases sitting between them. The CDR3 sequence is 15 residues long. CDR3 sequence: CASSQDPRGENTIYF. DNA for the CDR3: TGTGCCAGCAGCCAAGACCCCCGGGGTGAAAACACCATATATTTT.

The CDR3 sequence: CAWRGMVDSTNSPLHF. CDR3 nucleotide sequence: TGTGCCTGGAGAGGGATGGTGGACAGTACTAATTCACCCCTCCACTTT. This chain links TRBV30 with TRBJ1-6, with TRBD1 as a possible D gene (6 bases). Per germline, CDR1 GTSNPN and CDR2 SVGIG (reference sequence). V was clipped by 3 bases and J by 6 bases, with 18 bases between them. The CDR3 length is 16 residues.

The genes are TRBV4-3 and TRBJ1-4; D remains unclear. Germline V gene lookup returns CDR1 LGHNA and CDR2 YSLEER. V gave up 3 bases and J gave up 8 bases, with 7 bases separating them. CDR3 length: 12 residues. The CDR3 here is CASSQGDEKLFF. In nucleotides, the CDR3 is TGCGCCAGCAGCCAGGGTGACGAAAAACTGTTTTTT.

This clone was detected once. J is TRBJ2-7 and V is TRBV6-1; D perhaps matches TRBD1 (5 bases). The germline V and J ends were trimmed by 6 bases and 3 bases, with 9 bases remaining between them. This CDR3 comprises 12 residues. The germline V gene encodes CDR1 MNHNS and CDR2 SASEGT. The CDR3: CASSTQGYEQYF. The CDR3 DNA is TGTGCCAGCAGCACCCAGGGCTACGAGCAGTACTTC.

J is TRBJ1-5 and V is TRBV10-3, with a tentative D call TRBD1 (5 bases). CDR1 is ENHRY, CDR2 SYGVKD, per germline. The V gene lost 11 bases and the J gene lost 9 bases, with 20 bases spanning the gap. There are 13 residues in the CDR3. CDR3 loop: CAFLTGQDGPQHF. The CDR3 DNA sequence: TGTGCCTTCTTGACGGGGCAGGATGGGCCCCAGCATTTT.

Worth noting for this clone: In the same sample, other DNA sequences code for this CDR3. The V gene is TRBV29-1, the J gene TRBJ1-1; tentatively, D is TRBD1 (5 bases). The CDR3 extends over 12 amino acids. The V gene lost 6 bases and the J gene lost 0 bases, with 8 bases spanning the gap. Germline values: CDR1 SQVTM, CDR2 ANQGSEA. DNA for the CDR3: TGCAGCGTCGGACAATTGAACACTGAAGCTTTCTTT. Protein: CSVGQLNTEAFF.

V usage is TRBV14 and J usage is TRBJ2-1; 8 bases are a match to TRBD2. Trimming removed 4 bases from V and 6 bases from J; junction bases left unmatched: 17. The CDR3 extends over 18 amino acids. From germline, CDR1 is SGHDN and CDR2 FVKESK. The CDR3 sequence: CASSPKRGGGKVSNEQFF. Written as DNA, the CDR3 is TGTGCCAGCAGCCCCAAGAGGGGCGGGGGGAAAGTTTCCAATGAGCAGTTCTTC. The whole variable domain, remainder taken from reference TRBV14 and TRBJ2-1, is EAGVTQFPSHSVIEKGQTVTLRCDPISGHDNLYWYRRVMGKEIKFLLHFVKESKQDESGMPNNRFLAERTGGTYSTLKVQPAELEDSGVYFCASSPKRGGGKVSNEQFFGPGTRLTVL.

The chain recombines TRBV7-9 with TRBJ2-3, with D unresolved. The CDR3 consists of 11 residues. V was shortened by 5 bases and J by 6 bases, with 6 bases between the two germline ends. Germline loops: CDR1 SEHNR, CDR2 FQNEAQ (reference sequence). In nucleotides, the CDR3 is TGTGCCAGCAGCCCACCGGATACGCAGTATTTT. It yields the protein CASSPPDTQYF.

The chain recombines TRBV27 with TRBJ2-5; 7 bases are shared with TRBD2. CDR1 is MNHEY and CDR2 is SMNVEV in the germline V gene (reference sequence). V lost 2 bases, J lost 3 bases, and 3 bases stayed unmatched. The CDR3 is made up of 14 amino acids. CDR3 in amino acids: CASSLRLAEETQYF. The DNA of the CDR3 is TGTGCCAGCAGTTTACGACTAGCTGAAGAGACCCAGTACTTC.

In DNA form, the CDR3 reads TGCGCCAGCAGCTTGGACACCTCTCCCTATGGCTACACCTTC. Residues: CASSLDTSPYGYTF. The chain has TRBV5-1 and TRBJ1-2; no clear D. The V end was cut by 0 bases, the J end by 4 bases, with 10 bases between. The CDR3 extends over 14 amino acids. From germline, CDR1 is SGHRS and CDR2 YFSETQ.

The chain uses TRBV5-6 and TRBJ2-2; tentative D call: TRBD1 (6 bases). Trimming removed 4 bases at V and 2 bases at J, with 21 bases between. The CDR3 is made up of 18 amino acids. Germline CDR1 and CDR2: SGHDT and YYEEEE. CDR3 sequence: CASSHLRWGTPNTGELFF. CDR3 coding DNA: TGTGCCAGCAGCCACCTAAGGTGGGGGACACCTAACACCGGGGAGCTGTTTTTT.

This chain joins TRBV7-2 and TRBJ2-5, with TRBD2 matching 11 bases. V was pared by 1 base and J by 3 bases, with 4 bases of the junction left unmatched. This CDR3 has 16 residues. Germline CDR1 and CDR2: SGHTA and FQGNSA. The CDR3 nucleotides are TGTGCCAGCAGCTTAGGGGTAGCGGGGGGGAAAGAGACCCAGTACTTC. This gives the protein CASSLGVAGGKETQYF.

The J gene is TRBJ2-7, the V gene TRBV27; 8 nucleotides match TRBD1. V gave up 5 bases and J gave up 4 bases; unmatched junction bases: 7. CDR3 size: 14 residues. Germline CDR1 reads MNHEY; CDR2 reads SMNVEV (reference sequence). CDR3 bases: TGTGCCAGCAGTGCGGACAGGGTTGAATACGAGCAGTACTTC. Translated: CASSADRVEYEQYF.

The CDR3: CASSSTIAYTF. DNA for the CDR3: TGTGCCAGCAGTTCCACAATAGCCTACACCTTC. The J gene is TRBJ1-2, the V gene TRBV6-2 or TRBV6-3; no clear D. Trimming took off 4 bases at V and 10 bases at J, with 10 bases between the two ends. Germline assignment: CDR1 MNHEY and CDR2 SVGEGT. The CDR3 is 11 amino acids.

This clone was detected only a few times. V and J are TRBV5-6 and TRBJ2-7; no reliable D call. Germline CDR1 and CDR2: SGHDT and YYEEEE. The length of the CDR3 is 12 residues. The V gene lost 0 bases and the J gene lost 5 bases, with 6 bases spanning the gap. The CDR3 is CASSLEGNEQYF. The DNA for the CDR3 is TGTGCCAGCAGCTTGGAAGGGAACGAGCAGTACTTC.

The chain combines TRBV30 with TRBJ2-2; a weak D match, TRBD1 (5 bases). V lost 0 bases, J lost 1 base, and 6 bases lay in between. Germline CDR1 is GTSNPN and CDR2 is SVGIG (reference sequence). The CDR3 is 14 residues long. CDR3 DNA: TGTGCCTGGAGTGTGACAGTGAACACCGGGGAGCTGTTTTTT. Protein product: CAWSVTVNTGELFF. The full variable domain, rest sourced from reference TRBV30 and TRBJ2-2, is SQTIHQWPATLVQPVGSPLSLECTVEGTSNPNLYWYRQAAGRGLQLLFYSVGIGQISSEVPQNLSASRPQDRQFILSSKKLLLSDSGFYLCAWSVTVNTGELFFGEGSRLTVL.

The rearrangement links TRBV28 to TRBJ2-3; 9 bases are a match to TRBD1. The CDR3 runs to 17 residues. The V gene end was trimmed by 2 bases and the J gene end by 5 bases; junction bases not matched to a gene: 11. CDR1 is MDHEN and CDR2 is SYDVKM in the germline V gene. CDR3 region: CASSLPYRGRKVDTQYF. For the CDR3, the DNA is TGTGCCAGCAGTTTACCCTACAGGGGGCGAAAGGTAGATACGCAGTATTTT.

This clone was counted once. This chain uses TRBV28 with TRBJ2-1; possibly TRBD1 for D (6 bases). CDR3 length equals 16 residues. Germline values: CDR1 MDHEN, CDR2 SYDVKM. V gave up 2 bases and J gave up 5 bases, with 16 bases separating them. The chain's CDR3 is CASSLILRGSNNEQFF. CDR3 nucleotides: TGTGCCAGCAGTTTAATTTTGAGGGGGAGCAACAATGAGCAGTTCTTC.

The chain carries TRBV15 and TRBJ1-4, with D possibly matching TRBD1 (5 bases). This CDR3 spans 15 amino acids. V dropped 0 bases and J dropped 8 bases, with 13 bases sitting between them. The germline V gene has CDR1 LNHNV and CDR2 YYDKDF (reference sequence). In DNA form, the CDR3 reads TGTGCCACCAGCAGAGATTTAACAGGCGGCGAAAAACTGTTTTTT. It is translated as CATSRDLTGGEKLFF.

The chain carries TRBV9 and TRBJ2-2; D gene unclear. Germline V gene data show CDR1 as SGDLS and CDR2 as YYNGEE. The germline V and J ends were trimmed by 1 base and 2 bases, with 6 bases remaining between them. The CDR3 consists of 14 residues. CDR3 DNA sequence: TGTGCCAGCAGCGTATCTGATAACACCGGGGAGCTGTTTTTT. This codes for CASSVSDNTGELFF.

This clone was detected only once. The chain recombines TRBV7-8 with TRBJ1-2; no clear D gene. Between the trimmed V and J ends, which lost 2 bases and 8 bases, there was a span of 9 bases. Germline CDR1 is SGHVS and CDR2 is FQNEAQ. The CDR3 is 12 residues long. The CDR3 coding sequence is TGTGCCAGCAGCTTAAACCGCCGGGGCTACACCTTC. Residues: CASSLNRRGYTF.

The rearrangement links TRBV2 to TRBJ1-2; D gene ambiguous. V was shortened by 5 bases and J by 5 bases, with 12 bases between the two germline ends. The germline CDR1 and CDR2 sequences are SNHLY and FYNNEI. This CDR3 has 13 residues. The CDR3 DNA sequence: TGTGCCAGCAGTATCGACGGCAAGTATGGCTACACCTTC. This sequence encodes CASSIDGKYGYTF.

This clone has a single count. V gene TRBV19 combines with J gene TRBJ2-7, with 9 bases matching TRBD1. The germline CDR1 and CDR2 sequences are LNHDA and SQIVND (reference sequence). V was pared by 2 bases and J by 3 bases, with 5 bases of the junction left unmatched. The CDR3 is 15 amino acids. The CDR3 loop reads CASSIRTGDVYEQYF. The CDR3 region has the DNA TGTGCCAGTAGTATACGGACAGGGGATGTCTACGAGCAGTACTTC.